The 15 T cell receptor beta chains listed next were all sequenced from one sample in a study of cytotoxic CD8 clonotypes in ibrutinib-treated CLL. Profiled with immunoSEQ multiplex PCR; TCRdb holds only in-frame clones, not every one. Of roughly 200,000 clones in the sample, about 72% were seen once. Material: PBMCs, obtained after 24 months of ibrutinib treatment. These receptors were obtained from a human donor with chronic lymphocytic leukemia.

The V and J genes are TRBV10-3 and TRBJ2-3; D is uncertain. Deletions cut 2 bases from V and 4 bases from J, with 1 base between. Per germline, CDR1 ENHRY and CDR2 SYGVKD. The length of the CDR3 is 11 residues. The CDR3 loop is CAISEADTQYF. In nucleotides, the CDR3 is TGTGCCATCAGTGAGGCAGATACGCAGTATTTT.

The CDR3 DNA follows: TGCAGCGTTGGCAAGGACGGAACTAATGAAAAACTGTTTTTT. Its translation is CSVGKDGTNEKLFF. The chain combines TRBV29-1 with TRBJ1-4; D uncertain. Germline CDR1 reads SQVTM; CDR2 reads ANQGSEA. The length of the CDR3 is 14 residues. The V end lost 4 bases, the J end lost 1 base, and 10 bases lay between the germline ends.

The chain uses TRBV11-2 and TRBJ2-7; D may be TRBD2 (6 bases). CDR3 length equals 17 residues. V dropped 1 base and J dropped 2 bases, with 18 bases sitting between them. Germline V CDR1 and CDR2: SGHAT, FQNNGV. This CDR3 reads CASSLGGWQGLPYEQYF. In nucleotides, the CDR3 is TGTGCCAGCAGCTTAGGGGGTTGGCAGGGACTTCCCTACGAGCAGTACTTC.

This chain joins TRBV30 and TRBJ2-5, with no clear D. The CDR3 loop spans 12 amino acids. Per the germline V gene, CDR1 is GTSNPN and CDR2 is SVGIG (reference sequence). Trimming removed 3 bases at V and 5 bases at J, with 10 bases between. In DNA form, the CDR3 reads TGTGCCTGGAGAGTTACTCTGGAGACCCAGTACTTC. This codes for CAWRVTLETQYF.

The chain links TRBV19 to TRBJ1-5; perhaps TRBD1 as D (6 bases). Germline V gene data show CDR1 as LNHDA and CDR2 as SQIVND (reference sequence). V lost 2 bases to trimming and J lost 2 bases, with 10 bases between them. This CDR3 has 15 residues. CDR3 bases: TGTGCCAGTAGTATAACGGGGGCCGGCAATCAGCCCCAGCATTTT. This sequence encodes CASSITGAGNQPQHF.

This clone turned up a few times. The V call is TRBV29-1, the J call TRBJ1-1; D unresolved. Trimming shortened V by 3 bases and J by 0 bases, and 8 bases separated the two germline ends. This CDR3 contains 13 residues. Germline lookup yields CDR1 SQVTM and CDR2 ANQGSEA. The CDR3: CSVERRLNTEAFF. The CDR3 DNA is TGCAGCGTTGAGAGGAGACTGAACACTGAAGCTTTCTTT. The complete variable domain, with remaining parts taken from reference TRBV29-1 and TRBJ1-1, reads SAVISQKPSRDICQRGTSLTIQCQVDSQVTMMFWYRQQPGQSLTLIATANQGSEATYESGFVIDKFPISRPNLTFSTLTVSNMSPEDSSIYLCSVERRLNTEAFFGQGTRLTVV.

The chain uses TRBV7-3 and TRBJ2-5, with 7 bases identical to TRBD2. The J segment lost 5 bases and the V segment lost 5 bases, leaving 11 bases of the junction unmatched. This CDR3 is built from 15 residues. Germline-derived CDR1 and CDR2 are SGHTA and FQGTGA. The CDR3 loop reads CASSPGGTSVETQYF. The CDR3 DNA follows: TGTGCCAGCAGCCCGGGGGGTACTAGCGTCGAGACCCAGTACTTC.

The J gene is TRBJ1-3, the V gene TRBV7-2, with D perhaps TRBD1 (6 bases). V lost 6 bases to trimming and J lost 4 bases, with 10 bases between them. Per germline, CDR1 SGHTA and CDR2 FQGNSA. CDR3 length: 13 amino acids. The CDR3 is CASSKDRGNTIYF. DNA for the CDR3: TGTGCCAGCAGTAAAGACAGGGGAAACACCATATATTTT. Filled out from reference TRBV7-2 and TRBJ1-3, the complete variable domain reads GAGVSQSPSNKVTEKGKDVELRCDPISGHTALYWYRQSLGQGLEFLIYFQGNSAPDKSGLPSDRFSAERTGGSVSTLTIQRTQQEDSAVYLCASSKDRGNTIYFGEGSWLTVV.

In DNA form, the CDR3 reads TGTGCCATCAGCCCCGGGACAGTCGTATCCTACGAGCAGTACTTC. Translation: CAISPGTVVSYEQYF. This chain joins TRBV10-3 and TRBJ2-7, with 7 bases aligning to TRBD1. Trimming cost V 6 bases and J 1 base; bases outside gene matches: 9. This CDR3 has 15 residues. Germline CDR1 reads ENHRY; CDR2 reads SYGVKD.

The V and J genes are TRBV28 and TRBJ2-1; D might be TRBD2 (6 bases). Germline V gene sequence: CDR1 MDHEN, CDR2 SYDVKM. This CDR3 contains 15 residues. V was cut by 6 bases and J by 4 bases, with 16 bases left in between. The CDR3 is CASSSLTSRYNEQFF. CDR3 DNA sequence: TGTGCCAGCAGCTCTCTTACTAGCCGATACAATGAGCAGTTCTTC.

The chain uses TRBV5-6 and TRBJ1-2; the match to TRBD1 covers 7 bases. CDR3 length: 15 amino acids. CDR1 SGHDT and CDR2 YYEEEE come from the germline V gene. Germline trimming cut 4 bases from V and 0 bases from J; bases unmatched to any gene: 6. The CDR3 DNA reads TGTGCCAGCAGCCCCTGGGACAGAGCTAACTATGGCTACACCTTC. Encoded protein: CASSPWDRANYGYTF.

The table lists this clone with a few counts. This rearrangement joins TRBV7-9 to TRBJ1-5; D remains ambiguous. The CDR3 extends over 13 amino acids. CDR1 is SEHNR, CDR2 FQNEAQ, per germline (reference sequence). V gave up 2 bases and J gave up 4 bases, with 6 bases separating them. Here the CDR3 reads CASSLQINQPQHF. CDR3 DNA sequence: TGTGCCAGCAGCTTACAGATTAATCAGCCCCAGCATTTT.

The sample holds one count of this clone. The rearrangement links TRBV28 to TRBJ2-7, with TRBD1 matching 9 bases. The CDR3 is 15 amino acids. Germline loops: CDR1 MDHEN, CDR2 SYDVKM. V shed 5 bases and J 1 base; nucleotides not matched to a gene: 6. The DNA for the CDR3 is TGTGCCAGCAGTATCCCGGGACAGGGTTCCTACGAGCAGTACTTC. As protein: CASSIPGQGSYEQYF.

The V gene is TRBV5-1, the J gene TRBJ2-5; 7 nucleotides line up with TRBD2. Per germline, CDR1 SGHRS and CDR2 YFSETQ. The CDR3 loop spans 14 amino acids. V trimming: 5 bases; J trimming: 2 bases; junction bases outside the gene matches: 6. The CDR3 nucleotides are TGCGCCAGCAGTTCGGGGGGTCTACAAGAGACCCAGTACTTC. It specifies CASSSGGLQETQYF.

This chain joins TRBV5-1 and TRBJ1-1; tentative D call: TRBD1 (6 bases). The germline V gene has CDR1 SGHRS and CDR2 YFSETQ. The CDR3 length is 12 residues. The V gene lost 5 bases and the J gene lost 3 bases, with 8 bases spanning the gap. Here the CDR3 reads CASSRQDTEAFF. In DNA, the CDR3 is TGCGCCAGCAGTCGACAGGACACTGAAGCTTTCTTT. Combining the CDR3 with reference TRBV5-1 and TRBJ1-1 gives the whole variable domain KAGVTQTPRYLIKTRGQQVTLSCSPISGHRSVSWYQQTPGQGLQFLFEYFSETQRNKGNFPGRFSGRQFSNSRSEMNVSTLELGDSALYLCASSRQDTEAFFGQGTRLTVV.